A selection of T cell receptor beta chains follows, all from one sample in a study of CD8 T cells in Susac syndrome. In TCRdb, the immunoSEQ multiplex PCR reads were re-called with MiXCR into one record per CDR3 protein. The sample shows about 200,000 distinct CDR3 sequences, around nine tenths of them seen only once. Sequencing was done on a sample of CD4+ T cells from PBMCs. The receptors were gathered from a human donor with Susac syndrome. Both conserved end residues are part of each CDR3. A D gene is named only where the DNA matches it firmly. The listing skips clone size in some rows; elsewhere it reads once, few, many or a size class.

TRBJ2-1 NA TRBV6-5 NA TGTGCCAGCACCAATGGGTATGCGGGACAAGAGCAGTTCTTC CASTNGYAGQEQFF
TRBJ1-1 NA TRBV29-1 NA TGCAGCGCTTTGGCGACAGAGAACACTGAAGCTTTCTTT CSALATENTEAFF
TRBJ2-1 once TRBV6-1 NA TGTGCCAGCAGTGTTGGACGGAGCTCCTACAATGAGCAGTTCTTC CASSVGRSSYNEQFF
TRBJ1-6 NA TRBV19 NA TGTGCCAGTAGTCCCGTACCAGGAAATTCACCCCTCCACTTT CASSPVPGNSPLHF
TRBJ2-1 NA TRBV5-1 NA TGCGCCAGCAGCTTGGAGGGTGCCCAGGGGAATGAGCAGTTCTTC CASSLEGAQGNEQFF
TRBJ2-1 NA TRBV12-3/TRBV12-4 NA TGTGCCAGCAGACTTAACCCCAGGGAGCAGTTCTTC CASRLNPREQFF
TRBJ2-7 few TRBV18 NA TGTGCCAGCTCACCGGACAGAGAGCAGTACTTC CASSPDREQYF
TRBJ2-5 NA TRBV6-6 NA TGTGCCAGCAGTTACAACGAGATCCAAGAGACCCAGTACTTC CASSYNEIQETQYF
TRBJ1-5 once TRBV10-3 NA TGTGCCATCAGTGATGGAGGGGATGGTCAGCCCCAGCATTTT CAISDGGDGQPQHF
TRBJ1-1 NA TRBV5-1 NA TGCGCCAGCAGCTTGGTTCAGAGGAACACTGAAGCTTTCTTT CASSLVQRNTEAFF
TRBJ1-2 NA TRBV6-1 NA TGTGCCAGCAGTGAAGCCGGCTACTATGGCTACACCTTC CASSEAGYYGYTF
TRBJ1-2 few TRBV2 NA TGTGCCAGCAGCTCGGGGAACTATGGCTACACCTTC CASSSGNYGYTF
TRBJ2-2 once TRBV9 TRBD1 TGTGCCAGCAGCCCCCGACAGGGGATAGACACCGGGGAGCTGTTTTTT CASSPRQGIDTGELFF
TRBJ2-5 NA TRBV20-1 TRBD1 TGCAGTGCTAGACGGGGTCAGGGGGCATTGGAGACCCAGTACTTC CSARRGQGALETQYF
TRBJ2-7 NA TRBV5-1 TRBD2 TGCGCCAGCAGCCAGACTAGCGGGGGGGCCCGGGGCGAGCAGTACTTC CASSQTSGGARGEQYF
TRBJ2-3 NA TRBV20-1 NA TGCAGTGCTTGGACCGCAGAGATCACAGATACGCAGTATTTT CSAWTAEITDTQYF
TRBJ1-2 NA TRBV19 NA TGTGCCAGTACCGAAACAGGGCCCTATGGCTACACCTTC CASTETGPYGYTF
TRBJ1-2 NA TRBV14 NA TGTGCCAGCAGCCAAGGCCTAAGGCGGAGTAACTATGGCTACACCTTC CASSQGLRRSNYGYTF
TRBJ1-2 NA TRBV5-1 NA TGCGCCAGCCGCCTCGGGGTTCGCCAAGCTAACTATGGCTACACCTTC CASRLGVRQANYGYTF
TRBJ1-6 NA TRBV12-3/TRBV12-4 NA TGTGCCAGCAGTGAAGGGAGGAATTCACCCCTCCACTTT CASSEGRNSPLHF
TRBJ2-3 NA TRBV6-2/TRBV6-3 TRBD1 TGTGCCAGCAAGGACAGGGGAAGGAGAGTGACAGATACGCAGTATTTT CASKDRGRRVTDTQYF
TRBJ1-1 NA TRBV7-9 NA TGTGCCAGCAGGAATGAACTGACAGGAGGAGCTTTCTTT CASRNELTGGAFF
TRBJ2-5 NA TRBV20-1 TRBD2 TGCAGTGCAAAGACTAGCGGGAGGGAGGAGACCCAGTACTTC CSAKTSGREETQYF
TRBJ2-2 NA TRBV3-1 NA TGTGCCAGCAGCCAAGTTATGACTAAGGGCGGGGAGCTGTTTTTT CASSQVMTKGGELFF
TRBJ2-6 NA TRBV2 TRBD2 TGTGCCAGCAGTGAAACTAGCGCGGGCTCTGGGGCCAACGTCCTGACTTTC CASSETSAGSGANVLTF